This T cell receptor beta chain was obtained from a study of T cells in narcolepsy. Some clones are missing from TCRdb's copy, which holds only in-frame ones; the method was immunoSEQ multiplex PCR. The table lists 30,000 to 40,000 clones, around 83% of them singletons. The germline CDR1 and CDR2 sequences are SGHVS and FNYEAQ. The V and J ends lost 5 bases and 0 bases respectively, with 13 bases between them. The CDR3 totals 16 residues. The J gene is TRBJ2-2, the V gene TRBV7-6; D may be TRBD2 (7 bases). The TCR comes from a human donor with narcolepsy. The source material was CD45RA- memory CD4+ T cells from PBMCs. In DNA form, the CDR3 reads TGTGCCAGCAGCCGAGAAGGGGGGGCGAACACCGGGGAGCTGTTTTTT. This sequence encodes CASSREGGANTGELFF.